Listed here is a single TCR beta chain. The sample originates from a study of blood T cell repertoires in COVID-19. As for the study in general: From the United States, Italy and Spain came samples of acute and convalescent COVID-19. PBMCs, B-cell-depleted T cells, or T cells were the source of the cDNA or gDNA that made up the material.

Germline values: CDR1 SNHLY, CDR2 FYNNEI. Deletions cut 10 bases from V and 4 bases from J, with 16 bases between. CDR3 size: 14 residues. As handled by the study authors: Estimated nucleated cell counts came from reference gene primer amplification. The data were produced by immunoSEQ multiplex PCR, yet TCRdb's version contains in-frame clones alone and is incomplete. V, J and clone size were drawn from that table, and D and trimming were deduced from the DNA. The profile shows 120,000 to 150,000 clones, about 80% of them singletons. The TCR sequence derives from a human donor in a cohort sampled during active COVID-19. Source material: peripheral blood. The chain carries TRBV2 and TRBJ2-2, with D possibly matching TRBD1 (6 bases). The CDR3 DNA follows: TGTGCCATTGGGGGCCGGACGAGCACCGGGGAGCTGTTTTTT. As protein: CAIGGRTSTGELFF.